The 16 T cell receptor beta chains presented below share a single source sample, sequenced in a study of cytomegalovirus exposure and HLA in healthy donors. Use of 60 Vbeta and 13 Jbeta primers characterized the PCR. Sequenced by immunoSEQ multiplex PCR; TCRdb stores in-frame clones only, minus some. This sample has some 140,000 clones, with 65% to 80% found just once. Sequencing was performed on PBMCs. These TCRs come from a human donor in good health.

This clone has just a few counts. The chain employs TRBV19 and TRBJ2-1; 8 bases fit TRBD1. The CDR3 extends over 21 amino acids. The junction had 29 bases not matched to a gene; V was cut back by 5 bases and J by 8 bases. Germline V gives CDR1 LNHDA, CDR2 SQIVND (reference sequence). CDR3 loop: CASSAPLGERGAGNRGDEQFF. In DNA, the CDR3 is TGTGCCAGTAGTGCGCCGCTTGGGGAGCGAGGGGCTGGAAACAGGGGGGATGAGCAGTTCTTC. Full variable domain (rest looked up from reference TRBV19 and TRBJ2-1): DGGITQSPKYLFRKEGQNVTLSCEQNLNHDAMYWYRQDPGQGLRLIYYSQIVNDFQKGDIAEGYSVSREKKESFPLTVTSAQKNPTAFYLCASSAPLGERGAGNRGDEQFFGPGTRLTVL.

The J gene is TRBJ2-7, the V gene TRBV11-2; TRBD1 matches 10 bases. V lost 0 bases, J lost 2 bases, and 4 bases stayed unmatched. This CDR3 region has 16 residues. Germline CDR1 SGHAT, CDR2 FQNNGV. CDR3 region: CASSLDPGTGAYEQYF. CDR3 sequence (DNA): TGTGCCAGCAGCTTAGACCCTGGGACAGGGGCCTACGAGCAGTACTTC. Supplemented by reference TRBV11-2 and TRBJ2-7, the full variable domain reads EAGVAQSPRYKIIEKRQSVAFWCNPISGHATLYWYQQILGQGPKLLIQFQNNGVVDDSQLPKDRFSAERLKGVDSTLKIQPAKLEDSAVYLCASSLDPGTGAYEQYFGPGTRLTVT.

V and J are TRBV4-1 and TRBJ2-1, with 7 positions matching TRBD2. The CDR3 runs 17 residues. J lost 4 bases, V lost 3 bases, and 12 bases had no gene match. CDR1 is MGHRA and CDR2 is YSYEKL in the germline V gene. CDR3 DNA: TGCGCCAGCAGCCAGGGGAACGGGAGGTTGCCGTACAATGAGCAGTTCTTC. Residues: CASSQGNGRLPYNEQFF.

The CDR3, as DNA: TGCGCCAGCAGCCAATTGATACAGGGGAATGAGCAGTTCTTC. Translated, it gives CASSQLIQGNEQFF. The V gene is TRBV4-1, the J gene TRBJ2-1, with 7 bases lining up with TRBD1. Trimming removed 2 bases from V and 7 bases from J; junction bases left unmatched: 5. This CDR3 is built from 14 residues. Germline lookup yields CDR1 MGHRA and CDR2 YSYEKL.

This clone was seen only a few times. CDR3 bases: TGTGCCAGCAGTGATCGGTTTCAAGAGACCCAGTACTTC. Translated: CASSDRFQETQYF. V is TRBV6-1 and J is TRBJ2-5; D remains unclear. Between the trimmed V and J ends, which lost 3 bases and 2 bases, there was a span of 7 bases. There are 13 residues in the CDR3. The germline gives CDR1 MNHNS, CDR2 SASEGT.

The chain couples TRBV29-1 to TRBJ2-1, with TRBD2 matching over 12 bases. Unmatched junction bases numbered 9, after V lost 5 bases and J lost 10 bases. This CDR3 contains 14 residues. The germline V gene has CDR1 SQVTM and CDR2 ANQGSEA. The CDR3 DNA sequence: TGCAGCGTTCCGCGACTAGCGGGAGTGGGAGAGCAGTTCTTC. It specifies CSVPRLAGVGEQFF.

Comments on this clone: Distinct nucleotide sequences in the sample also encode this CDR3. The genes are TRBV9 and TRBJ2-3, with D possibly matching TRBD2 (7 bases). The CDR3 is made up of 19 amino acids. Deletions cut 0 bases from V and 4 bases from J, with 24 bases between. Germline V CDR1 and CDR2: SGDLS, YYNGEE. The DNA for the CDR3 is TGTGCCAGCAGCGTAGCGGAGGGAGGGGGTACTATCAGCGCAGATACGCAGTATTTT. This translates into CASSVAEGGGTISADTQYF.

The rearrangement joins TRBV9 to TRBJ1-4, with 10 bases matching TRBD1. The CDR3 covers 14 residues. The ends lost 3 bases at V and 7 bases at J; junction bases unmatched: 3. Germline CDR1 SGDLS, CDR2 YYNGEE. CDR3 residues: CASSADRGFEKLFF. The CDR3 bases are TGTGCCAGCAGCGCGGACAGGGGGTTTGAAAAACTGTTTTTT.

This clone was picked up a small number of times. The V call is TRBV28, the J call TRBJ2-5; the D gene is possibly TRBD2 (5 bases). This CDR3 is 14 amino acids long. Germline-derived CDR1 and CDR2 are MDHEN and SYDVKM. V lost 7 bases to trimming and J lost 0 bases, with 12 bases between them. In DNA, the CDR3 is TGTGCCAGCACTGGCCCGGGGTACCAAGAGACCCAGTACTTC. As protein: CASTGPGYQETQYF.

The sample holds a few counts of this clone. The rearrangement links TRBV2 to TRBJ1-1; D remains ambiguous. There are 11 residues in the CDR3. Per the germline V gene, CDR1 is SNHLY and CDR2 is FYNNEI. Trimming removed 9 bases at V and 4 bases at J, with 9 bases between. Here the CDR3 reads CASTTATEAFF. The CDR3 DNA is TGTGCCAGTACCACTGCCACTGAAGCTTTCTTT.

The CDR3 sequence: CASNRPGLAAYEQYF. As DNA, the CDR3 is TGTGCCAGCAACCGACCGGGACTAGCGGCCTACGAGCAGTACTTC. The rearrangement links TRBV6-1 to TRBJ2-7; 11 bases fit TRBD2. After removal of 7 bases from V and 2 bases from J, the junction contained 7 bases not matched to a gene. The V gene's germline CDR1 is MNHNS and CDR2 SASEGT. This CDR3 comprises 15 residues.

The chain recombines TRBV18 with TRBJ2-5; D call uncertain. This CDR3 is 11 amino acids long. V gave up 6 bases and J gave up 2 bases, with 4 bases separating them. CDR1 KGHSH and CDR2 LQKENI come from the germline V gene. The CDR3 loop reads CASSTQETQYF. Here the CDR3 DNA reads TGTGCCAGCTCGACACAAGAGACCCAGTACTTC. Variable domain in full (rest from reference TRBV18 and TRBJ2-5): NAGVMQNPRHLVRRRGQEARLRCSPMKGHSHVYWYRQLPEEGLKFMVYLQKENIIDESGMPKERFSAEFPKEGPSILRIQQVVRGDSAAYFCASSTQETQYFGPGTRLLVL.

This sequence joins TRBV27 and TRBJ2-3; D is unclear. The V end was cut by 3 bases, the J end by 5 bases, with 6 bases between. The CDR3 extends over 12 amino acids. The germline V gene has CDR1 MNHEY and CDR2 SMNVEV (reference sequence). The CDR3 coding sequence is TGTGCCAGCAGTTTCCCGGGAGATACGCAGTATTTT. Protein sequence: CASSFPGDTQYF.

The chain uses TRBV29-1 and TRBJ2-1, with 10 bases identical to TRBD2. V dropped 7 bases and J dropped 8; count of bases not matched to a gene: 8. The CDR3 has 13 amino acids. Germline V gene lookup returns CDR1 SQVTM and CDR2 ANQGSEA. CDR3 DNA sequence: TGCAGCGCTGGGGCTAGCGGGAGCGATGAGCAGTTCTTC. Residues: CSAGASGSDEQFF.

This sequence joins TRBV5-1 and TRBJ2-7; 10 bases match TRBD1. Germline-derived CDR1 and CDR2 are SGHRS and YFSETQ. The CDR3 totals 14 residues. V lost 5 bases and J lost 4; bases outside the gene matches: 6. The DNA of the CDR3 is TGCGCCAGCAGAGGGGACAGGGGAGGGTACGAGCAGTACTTC. Encoded protein: CASRGDRGGYEQYF.

This clone was recorded once. V is TRBV27 and J is TRBJ1-2; 10 nucleotides match TRBD1. The length of the CDR3 is 13 residues. Germline V gene lookup returns CDR1 MNHEY and CDR2 SMNVEV (reference sequence). With 4 bases clipped from V and 6 bases from J, the junction kept 2 bases outside the gene matches. The chain's CDR3 is CASSWTGGDGYTF. CDR3 nucleotide sequence: TGTGCCAGCAGTTGGACAGGGGGTGATGGCTACACCTTC.